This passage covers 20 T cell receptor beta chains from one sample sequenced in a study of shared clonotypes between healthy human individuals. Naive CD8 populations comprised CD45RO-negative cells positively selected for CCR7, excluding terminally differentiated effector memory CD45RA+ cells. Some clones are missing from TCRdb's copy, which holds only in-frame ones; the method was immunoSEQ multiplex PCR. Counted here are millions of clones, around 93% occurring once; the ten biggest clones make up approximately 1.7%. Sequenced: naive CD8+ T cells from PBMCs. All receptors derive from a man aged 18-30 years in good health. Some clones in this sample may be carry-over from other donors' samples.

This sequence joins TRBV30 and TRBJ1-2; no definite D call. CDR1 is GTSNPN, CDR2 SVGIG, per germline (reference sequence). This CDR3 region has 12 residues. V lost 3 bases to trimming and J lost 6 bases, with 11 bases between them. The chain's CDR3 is CAWRNGWNGYTF. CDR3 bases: TGTGCCTGGAGAAACGGATGGAATGGCTACACCTTC.

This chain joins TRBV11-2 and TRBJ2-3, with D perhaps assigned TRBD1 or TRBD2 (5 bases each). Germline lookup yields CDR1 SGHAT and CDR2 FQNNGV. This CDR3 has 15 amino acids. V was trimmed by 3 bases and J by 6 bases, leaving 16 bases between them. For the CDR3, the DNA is TGTGCCAGCAGCTTTGAGGGGCGGTCGATGGATACGCAGTATTTT. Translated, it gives CASSFEGRSMDTQYF.

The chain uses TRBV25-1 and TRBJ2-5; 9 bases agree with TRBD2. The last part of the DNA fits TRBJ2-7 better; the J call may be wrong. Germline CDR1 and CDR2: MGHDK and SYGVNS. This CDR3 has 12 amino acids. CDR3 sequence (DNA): TGTGCCAGCAGTGCTAGCGGGGACGAGCAGTACTTC. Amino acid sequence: CASSASGDEQYF.

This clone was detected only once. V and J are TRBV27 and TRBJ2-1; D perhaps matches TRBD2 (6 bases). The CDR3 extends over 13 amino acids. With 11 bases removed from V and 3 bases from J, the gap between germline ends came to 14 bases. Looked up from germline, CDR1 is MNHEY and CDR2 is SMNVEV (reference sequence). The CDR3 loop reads CAVGGAVYNEQFF. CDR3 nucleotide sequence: TGTGCCGTGGGGGGAGCGGTCTACAATGAGCAGTTCTTC.

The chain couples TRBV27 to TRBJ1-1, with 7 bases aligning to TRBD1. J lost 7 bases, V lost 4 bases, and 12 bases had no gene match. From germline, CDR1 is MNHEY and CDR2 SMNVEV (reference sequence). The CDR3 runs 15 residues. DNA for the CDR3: TGTGCCAGCAGTTCCGGGACAGAGGTCCGAGGTGAAGCTTTCTTT. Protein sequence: CASSSGTEVRGEAFF.

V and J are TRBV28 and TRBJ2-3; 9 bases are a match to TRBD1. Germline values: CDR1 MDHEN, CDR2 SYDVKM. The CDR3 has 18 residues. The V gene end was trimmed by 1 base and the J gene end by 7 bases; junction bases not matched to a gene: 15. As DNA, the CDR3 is TGTGCCAGCAGTTTATTAGTTCGCCGGGACAGGGTGATGAATACGCAGTATTTT. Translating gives CASSLLVRRDRVMNTQYF.

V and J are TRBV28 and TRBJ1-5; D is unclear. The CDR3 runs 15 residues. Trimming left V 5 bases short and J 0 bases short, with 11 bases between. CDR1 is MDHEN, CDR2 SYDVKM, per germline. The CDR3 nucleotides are TGTGCCAGCAGTGACACCTCTTATAGCAATCAGCCCCAGCATTTT. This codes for CASSDTSYSNQPQHF.

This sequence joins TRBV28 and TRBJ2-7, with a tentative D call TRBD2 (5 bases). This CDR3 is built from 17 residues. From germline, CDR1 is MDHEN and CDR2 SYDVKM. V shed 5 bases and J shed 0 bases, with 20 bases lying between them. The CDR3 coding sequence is TGTGCCAGCAGTCGGGTCGGGGAAGGGCCCGGCTCCTACGAGCAGTACTTC. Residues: CASSRVGEGPGSYEQYF. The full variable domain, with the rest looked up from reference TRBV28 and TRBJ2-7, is DVKVTQSSRYLVKRTGEKVFLECVQDMDHENMFWYRQDPGLGLRLIYFSYDVKMKEKGDIPEGYSVSREKKERFSLILESASTNQTSMYLCASSRVGEGPGSYEQYFGPGTRLTVT.

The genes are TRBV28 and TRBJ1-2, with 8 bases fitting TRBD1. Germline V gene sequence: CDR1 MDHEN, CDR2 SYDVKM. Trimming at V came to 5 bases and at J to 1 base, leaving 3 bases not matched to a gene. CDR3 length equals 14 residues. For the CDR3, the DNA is TGTGCCAGCAGTGGACAGGGTTTTAACTATGGCTACACCTTC. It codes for CASSGQGFNYGYTF.

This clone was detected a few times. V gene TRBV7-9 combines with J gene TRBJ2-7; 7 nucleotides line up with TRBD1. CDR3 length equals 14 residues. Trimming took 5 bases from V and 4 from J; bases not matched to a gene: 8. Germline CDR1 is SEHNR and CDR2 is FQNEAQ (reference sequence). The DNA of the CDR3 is TGTGCCAGCAGCCACCGGGACAGAGTGTACGAGCAGTACTTC. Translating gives CASSHRDRVYEQYF.

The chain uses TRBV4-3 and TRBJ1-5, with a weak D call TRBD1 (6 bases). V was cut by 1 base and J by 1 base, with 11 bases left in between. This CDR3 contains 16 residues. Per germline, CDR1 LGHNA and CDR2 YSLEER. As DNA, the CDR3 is TGCGCCAGCAGCCAAGCCCAGGGGTGGAGCAATCAGCCCCAGCATTTT. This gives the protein CASSQAQGWSNQPQHF.

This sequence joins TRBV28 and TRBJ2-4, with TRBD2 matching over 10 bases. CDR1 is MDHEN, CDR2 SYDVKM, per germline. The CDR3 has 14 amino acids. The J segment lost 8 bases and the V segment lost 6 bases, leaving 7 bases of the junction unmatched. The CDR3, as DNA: TGTGCCAGCAGCCTAGCGGGAGACGGGTACATTCAGTACTTC. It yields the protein CASSLAGDGYIQYF.

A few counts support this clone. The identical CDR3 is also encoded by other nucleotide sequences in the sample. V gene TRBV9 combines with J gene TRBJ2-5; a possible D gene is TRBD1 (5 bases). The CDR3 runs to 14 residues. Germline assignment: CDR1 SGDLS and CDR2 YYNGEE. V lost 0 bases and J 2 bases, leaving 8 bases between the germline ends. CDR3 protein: CASSVERGQETQYF. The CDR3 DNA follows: TGTGCCAGCAGCGTAGAAAGGGGTCAAGAGACCCAGTACTTC.

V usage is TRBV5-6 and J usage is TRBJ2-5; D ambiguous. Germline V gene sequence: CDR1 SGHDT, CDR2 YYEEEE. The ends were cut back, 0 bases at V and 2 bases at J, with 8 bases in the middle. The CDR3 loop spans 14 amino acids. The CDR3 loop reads CASSLGIVQETQYF. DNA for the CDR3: TGTGCCAGCAGCTTGGGGATAGTTCAAGAGACCCAGTACTTC.

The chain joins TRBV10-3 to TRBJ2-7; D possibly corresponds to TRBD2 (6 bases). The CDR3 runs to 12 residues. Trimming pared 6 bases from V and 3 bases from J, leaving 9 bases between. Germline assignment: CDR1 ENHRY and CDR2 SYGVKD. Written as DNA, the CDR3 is TGTGCCATCAGGGCTAGCGTCTACGAGCAGTACTTC. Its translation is CAIRASVYEQYF.

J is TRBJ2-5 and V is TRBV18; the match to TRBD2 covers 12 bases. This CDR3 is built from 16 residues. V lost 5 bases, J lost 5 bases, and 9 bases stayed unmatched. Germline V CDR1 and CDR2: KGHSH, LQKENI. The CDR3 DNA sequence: TGTGCCAGCTCAACCGGGACTAGCGGGTTTGGCGAGACCCAGTACTTC. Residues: CASSTGTSGFGETQYF.

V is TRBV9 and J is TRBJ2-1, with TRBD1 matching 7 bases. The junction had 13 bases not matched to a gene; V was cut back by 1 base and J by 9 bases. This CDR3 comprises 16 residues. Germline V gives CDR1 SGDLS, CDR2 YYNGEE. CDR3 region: CASSVSLNRGESEQFF. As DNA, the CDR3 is TGTGCCAGCAGCGTATCCCTGAACAGGGGAGAGAGTGAGCAGTTCTTC.

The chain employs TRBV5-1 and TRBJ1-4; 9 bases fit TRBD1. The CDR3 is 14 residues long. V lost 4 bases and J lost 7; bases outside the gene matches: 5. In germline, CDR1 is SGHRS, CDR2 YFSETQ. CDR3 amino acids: CASSAGQGVEKLFF. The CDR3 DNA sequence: TGCGCCAGCAGCGCGGGACAGGGCGTTGAAAAACTGTTTTTT.

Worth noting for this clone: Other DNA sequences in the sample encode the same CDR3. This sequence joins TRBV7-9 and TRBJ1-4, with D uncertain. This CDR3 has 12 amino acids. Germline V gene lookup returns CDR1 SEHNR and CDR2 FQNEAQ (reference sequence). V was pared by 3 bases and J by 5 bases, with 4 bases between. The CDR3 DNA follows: TGTGCCAGCAGCTTGGGCAATGAAAAACTGTTTTTT. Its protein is CASSLGNEKLFF.

CDR3: CASSLLLGSGTEAFF. Written as DNA, the CDR3 is TGTGCCAGCAGTTTACTCCTCGGTTCCGGCACTGAAGCTTTCTTT. This chain joins TRBV27 and TRBJ1-1, with D unclear. The CDR3 has 15 residues. Germline CDR1 is MNHEY and CDR2 is SMNVEV (reference sequence). Trimming took 2 bases from V and 4 from J, leaving 14 bases between them.